This is a list of T cell receptor beta chains from one sample in a study of blood T cell repertoires in COVID-19. Data came from immunoSEQ multiplex PCR; TCRdb stores just in-frame clones and leaves some out. The data contain under 200,000 clones, more than 60% of them singletons. Sequencing was performed on peripheral blood. The receptors were gathered from a man aged 55 to 70 with acute or convalescent COVID-19. Both conserved end residues are part of each CDR3. D genes are given only for firm matches. Clone size, where shown, is once, few, many, or a class for clones that have expanded.

clone size,J gene,D gene,V gene,CDR3 DNA,CDR3 protein
-,TRBJ1-1,-,TRBV3-1/TRBV3-2,TGTGCCAGCAGCCCCTCTACCATGAACACTGAAGCTTTCTTT,CASSPSTMNTEAFF
few,TRBJ1-1,-,TRBV25-1,TGTGCCAGCAGGAGCAGGGATAGCCGCACTGAAGCTTTCTTT,CASRSRDSRTEAFF
-,TRBJ1-4,TRBD1,TRBV7-2,TGTGCCAGCAGCGCAAACGGAGGGGGCTCTAATGAAAAACTGTTTTTT,CASSANGGGSNEKLFF
-,TRBJ2-3,-,TRBV4-2,TGTGCCAGCAGCCAAGTAAAAACGGGGAGTGGGACAGATACGCAGTATTTT,CASSQVKTGSGTDTQYF
-,TRBJ2-3,-,TRBV9,TGTGCCAGCAGCGTAGAAGGAACAGGGCAGGCAGATACGCAGTATTTT,CASSVEGTGQADTQYF
-,TRBJ1-5,-,TRBV7-2,TGTGCCAGCAGCTTAACAGGAACCGGCAGCAATCAGCCCCAGCATTTT,CASSLTGTGSNQPQHF
-,TRBJ1-3,-,TRBV19,TGTGCCAGTAGTAATCGGCGGATATCTGGAAACACCATATATTTT,CASSNRRISGNTIYF
-,TRBJ1-4,-,TRBV20-1,TGCAGTGCTAGAGGGCAGGAAAAACTGTTTTTT,CSARGQEKLFF
-,TRBJ2-5,-,TRBV18,TGTGCCAGCTCACCACCTAGTTCGCAAGAGACCCAGTACTTC,CASSPPSSQETQYF
-,TRBJ1-3,TRBD1,TRBV2,TGTGCCAGCAGTGAAAGACAGGGGGCTTATCTCGGAAACACCATATATTTT,CASSERQGAYLGNTIYF
-,TRBJ2-7,-,TRBV25-1,TGTGCCAGCAGTGAAACTCTCTGGAGTAGAGTCGAGCAGTACTTC,CASSETLWSRVEQYF
-,TRBJ1-1,-,TRBV9,TGTGCCAGCAGCGTAGAGGGCAGGGGAATTGAAGCTTTCTTT,CASSVEGRGIEAFF
-,TRBJ2-7,-,TRBV6-2/TRBV6-3,TGTGCCAGCAGTTACGAAGGGCCGAGGGACGAGCAGTACTTC,CASSYEGPRDEQYF
-,TRBJ2-7,-,TRBV18,TGTGCCAGCTCACCGCAGGAGGGGGAGCAGTACTTC,CASSPQEGEQYF
-,TRBJ2-3,TRBD1,TRBV18,TGTGCCAGCTCACGGGGACAGCATACAGATACGCAGTATTTT,CASSRGQHTDTQYF
-,TRBJ1-2,TRBD1,TRBV5-6,TGTGCCAGCAGCTTATGGGACAGATTCTATGGCTACACCTTC,CASSLWDRFYGYTF
-,TRBJ2-2,-,TRBV2,TGTGCCAGCAGTGAATCGGGGGTGGCCGGGGAGCTGTTTTTT,CASSESGVAGELFF
-,TRBJ1-5,TRBD1,TRBV4-3,TGCGCCAGCAGCCCGGGACAGGGGGCTGGCAATCAGCCCCAGCATTTT,CASSPGQGAGNQPQHF
-,TRBJ1-2,-,TRBV6-5,TGTGCCAGCAGTTCTGCCGGACAGTCTTATGGCTACACCTTC,CASSSAGQSYGYTF
-,TRBJ2-3,TRBD1,TRBV2,TGTGCCAGCAACTTACAGGGGTCAACAGATACGCAGTATTTT,CASNLQGSTDTQYF
few,TRBJ2-7,-,TRBV5-1,TGCGCCAGTGGGCAGGGGTACTACGAGCAGTACTTC,CASGQGYYEQYF
-,TRBJ2-7,TRBD2,TRBV5-4,TGTGCCAGCAGCCCGACTAGCGACCTTGCCTACGAGCAGTACTTC,CASSPTSDLAYEQYF
-,TRBJ2-7,-,TRBV6-5,TGTGCCAGCAGCCTCGGAGGGAGCTCCTACGAGCAGTACTTC,CASSLGGSSYEQYF
-,TRBJ1-2,TRBD1,TRBV5-6,TGTGCCAGCAGCCGCACAGGGGTGGGGGGCTACACCTTC,CASSRTGVGGYTF
-,TRBJ1-1,TRBD1,TRBV6-2/TRBV6-3,TGTGCCAGCAGTTCAGACAGGGGGCGATACAACACTGAAGCTTTCTTT,CASSSDRGRYNTEAFF
few,TRBJ2-7,TRBD2,TRBV7-4,TGTGCCAGCAGCTTAGAAAGGCGGCTAGCGGGGGGGGATCCCTACGAGCAGTACTTC,CASSLERRLAGGDPYEQYF
-,TRBJ1-5,-,TRBV6-2/TRBV6-3,TGTGCCAGCAGTTACCCAACCGCACACCTGAGCAATCAGCCCCAGCATTTT,CASSYPTAHLSNQPQHF
-,TRBJ2-3,TRBD2,TRBV7-9,TGTGCCAGCAGCTTAACGGGAGCAAGCGGGGGGGCAGGAGATACGCAGTATTTT,CASSLTGASGGAGDTQYF
-,TRBJ2-1,-,TRBV19,TGTGCCAGTAGTACGGGGGATGAGCAGTTCTTC,CASSTGDEQFF
-,TRBJ2-7,-,TRBV4-3,TGCGCCAGCAGCCAAGATTTTCAGATCTCCTACGAGCAGTACTTC,CASSQDFQISYEQYF
-,TRBJ1-5,TRBD1,TRBV6-5,TGTGCCAGCCGCCCGGGACAGTATAGCAATCAGCCCCAGCATTTT,CASRPGQYSNQPQHF
-,TRBJ1-5,-,TRBV25-1,TGTGCCAGCAGTGAGAGCCCCGCGGGGCCCCAGCATTTT,CASSESPAGPQHF
-,TRBJ1-1,-,TRBV21-1,TGTGCCAGCAGCAAAGCGAGGGGGCGCGACACTGAAGCTTTCTTT,CASSKARGRDTEAFF
few,TRBJ2-3,-,TRBV24-1,TGTGCCACCAGTGATGGCCAGGGGGGAGGCGCAGATACGCAGTATTTT,CATSDGQGGGADTQYF
few,TRBJ1-2,-,TRBV19,TGTGCCAGTAGTATAGATAGTCGGGACACCTATGGCTACACCTTC,CASSIDSRDTYGYTF
-,TRBJ1-2,TRBD1,TRBV5-6,TGTGCCAGCAGCTTGATCCCGACAGGGGGGAATCGCTATGGCTACACCTTC,CASSLIPTGGNRYGYTF
-,TRBJ2-7,-,TRBV18,TGTGCCAGCTCACCAAGGCGGGAAATCTACGAGCAGTACTTC,CASSPRREIYEQYF
-,TRBJ1-2,-,TRBV10-1,TGCGCCAGCAGTGAGTCCCCAGGCTCACGCTATGGCTACACCTTC,CASSESPGSRYGYTF
-,TRBJ2-3,TRBD2,TRBV7-2,TGTGCCAGCAGCTTGACTAGCTCAGATACGCAGTATTTT,CASSLTSSDTQYF
-,TRBJ2-3,TRBD2,TRBV3-1/TRBV3-2,TGTGCCAGCAGCCAAGGGGGGCTAGCGGGGGTAGAACATACGCAGTATTTT,CASSQGGLAGVEHTQYF
once,TRBJ2-1,TRBD1,TRBV9,TGTGCCAGCAGCGTAGGAGGTCAGGGGGCTGTTCATGAGCAGTTCTTC,CASSVGGQGAVHEQFF
-,TRBJ2-2,TRBD2,TRBV25-1,TGTGCCAGCAGTGAATCGGGGGGGCGACTGTTTTTT,CASSESGGRLFF
-,TRBJ2-7,TRBD1,TRBV3-1/TRBV3-2,TGTGCCAGCAGCCAAGGGACAGGGGGCTGGTACGAGCAGTACTTC,CASSQGTGGWYEQYF
-,TRBJ2-7,-,TRBV7-3,TGTGCCAGCAGCCCGATGGCTGGGGAGTCCTACGAGCAGTACTTC,CASSPMAGESYEQYF
-,TRBJ1-6,-,TRBV6-1,TGTGCCAGCAGTGAACTAACAGCCGATAATTCACCCCTCCACTTT,CASSELTADNSPLHF
few,TRBJ1-1,-,TRBV30,TGTGCCTGGACCTACGGGATGGGAACTGAAGCTTTCTTT,CAWTYGMGTEAFF
-,TRBJ2-7,TRBD1,TRBV27,TGTGCCAGCAGTTTATTGGTGGGACAGATCTACGAGCAGTACTTC,CASSLLVGQIYEQYF
once,TRBJ1-1,-,TRBV9,TGTGCCAGCAGCGGACGGGGAAACACTGAAGCTTTCTTT,CASSGRGNTEAFF
-,TRBJ1-2,-,TRBV2,TGTGCCAGCAGTACCTCGGACAAAGGGGGTGGTGGCTACACCTTC,CASSTSDKGGGGYTF
-,TRBJ2-1,TRBD2,TRBV19,TGTGCCAGTAGTATAGGTCCGGGAGGTAATGAGCAGTTCTTC,CASSIGPGGNEQFF
medium-sized,TRBJ1-5,-,TRBV7-8,TGTGCCAGCCGCCTGGGAGATTCTAGCAATCAGCCCCAGCATTTT,CASRLGDSSNQPQHF
-,TRBJ2-3,-,TRBV27,TGTGCCAGCAGTTACACAGGGTTGGTAGATACGCAGTATTTT,CASSYTGLVDTQYF
-,TRBJ2-5,TRBD1,TRBV24-1,TGTGCCACCAGTGATACGAGCGGGACAGGGTTAGAGACCCAGTACTTC,CATSDTSGTGLETQYF